This T cell receptor beta chain is drawn from a study of cytomegalovirus exposure and HLA in healthy donors (dated by TCRdb to the late 2010s). As for the study more broadly: An earlier analysis of 587 of the donors reported 276 Gb of sequence data and 95 million to 120 million unique TCR beta sequences obtained from around 190 million T cells. The study combined high-throughput TCR immunosequencing, statistical association of individual TCRs with disease status, and machine learning to predict cytomegalovirus infection status. Along with the roughly 670-subject first cohort, a separate validation cohort of approximately 110 different subjects was used. Every discovery cohort repertoire had been produced on one sequencing platform. Four to six DR-DQ haplotypes were handled as single units for association and clustering, since linkage in the cohort was strong. Rather than using new phenotypic data, the later analysis identified candidate immune exposures from TCR beta sequences and from how often those sequences occurred across donors. Donor age, sex, ethnicity and CMV serostatus were compiled alongside the repertoire data. An earlier analysis of approximately 630 of the donors applied high-throughput TCR beta sequencing to assess whether each TCR beta V gene segment acted as functional or pseudogenic. The study used immunosequencing to profile the T cell repertoires of approximately 650 subjects and linked those repertoires to cytomegalovirus serostatus. Genome-wide SNP genotypes for about 65% of the roughly 700 donors were used in a later genetic analysis, which treated that subset as a discovery cohort. To study patterns of TCR occurrence, a later analysis re-analyzed previously published TCR beta repertoires from 666 donors and added high-resolution HLA genotyping. Among some 410 genotyped donors of the cohort, an average of approximately 240,000 unique TCR beta nucleotide sequences were sequenced per donor, about a sixth of them non-productive. HLA typing included class I and class II loci at four-digit resolution. An early release that covered around 590 HLA-typed donors contained about 300 gigabases of sequencing data and 75 million to 100 million unique TCR sequences. The number of donors typed differed by locus, with 629-630 for A, B, C, DRB1 and DQB1, more than 500 for DQA1, 600 to 610 for DPA1, and over 400 for DPB1. The genetic ancestry cluster associated with self-reported Caucasian donors included about 81% of the approximately 410 genotyped donors. The aim of the study was to test whether cataloging public T cell receptors could identify signatures of past pathogen exposure. Paper-wide results and their limitations: A cluster of highly shared sequence variants was judged likely to represent a technical artifact of the sequencing pipeline. At a false discovery rate of 0.05, a later analysis linked fewer than 20,000 TCR beta sequences to specific HLA alleles. In a later analysis, several top co-occurrence clusters were reported to appear linked to parvovirus B19, influenza, CMV and Epstein-Barr virus. A later genetic analysis associated a missense DCLRE1C variant with V-gene and J-gene trimming of TCR beta chains, and an independent cohort replicated the association. In a later analysis, TCR association rates were found to vary across HLA loci, with the most associated TCRs seen for DRB1 alleles and the fewest for HLA-C alleles. In an earlier analysis of about 550 of the donors, most TCR beta V segments were observed in productive rearrangements about 87% or about 30% of the time, broadly matching IMGT annotations. In a later analysis, HLA-associated TCR beta chains showed more clonal expansion and lower generation probabilities than non-associated chains that were equally common. While some public TCRs were present in many individuals, most TCR sequences turned up only very rarely across donors. Because counts were too low, approximately 15 rarely observed V segments, including chromosome 9 orphons, were excluded from the earlier analysis of 587 of the donors. Correlated functional status among segregating V segments might reflect linkage disequilibrium, but an unknown experimental factor could not be ruled out. The 87-base-pair reads could not distinguish some IMGT-functional V segments, including TRBV6-2 and TRBV6-3, so those segments were excluded. A later genetic analysis reported fewer N-insertions in productive TCRs among donors in an Asian-associated ancestry cluster than the roughly 700-donor mean. The classifier was reported to diagnose cytomegalovirus status with high specificity and sensitivity in both the original and validation cohorts. A further reported finding was that TCR beta sequences accurately predicted the HLA-A and HLA-B alleles for most subjects in the first cohort. The study gave a list of more than 150 TCR beta chains associated with cytomegalovirus. When HLA alleles, especially DR and DQ, strongly co-occurred, attributing TCR associations to individual alleles was difficult. Immune exposure information for the cohort was limited to CMV serostatus. HLA typing was unavailable for some donors at each locus, so association tests used only the typed subset. In vitro tests confirmed that a few of the cytomegalovirus-associated TCR beta chains recognize cytomegalovirus antigens. Presence/absence analyses assumed roughly uniform sequencing depth across donors, an assumption that may not hold. According to the authors, the approach could potentially be generalized to other disease states and immunological phenotypes. A later analysis found that most CMV-associated TCR beta chains appeared HLA-restricted, with HLA associations seemingly driven largely by CMV exposure. In this cohort, only TCR beta chains were sequenced, and detectable features were limited by the absence of alpha or paired-chain data.

According to the germline V gene (reference sequence), CDR1 reads SEHNR and CDR2 reads FQNEAQ. Trimmed from V: 5 bases; trimmed from J: 5 bases; junction bases lacking a gene match: 7. The CDR3 spans 15 residues, from the cysteine through the phenylalanine. This entry keeps only the CDR3 DNA: 45 bases, framed from base 1. Library method: the immunoSEQ multiplex PCR assay. A mixture of 60 forward primers for TCR Vbeta segments and 13 reverse primers for TCR Jbeta segments was used in the multiplex PCR. Amplification of the CDR3 region of rearranged TCR beta genes was performed with a multiplex PCR assay on genomic DNA. The amplified TCR beta libraries were sequenced on the Illumina HiSeq System as 87-base-pair reads. Per the original workflow: Across the 700 or so repertoires, a later analysis counted some 81 million unique TCR beta chains, around 11 million of which were shared by at least two donors. Raw reads were error-corrected and collapsed into unique sequences by a nearest-neighbor algorithm in which closely related sequences were merged to remove PCR and sequencing errors. To assign V, D and J gene segments, CDR3 sequences were aligned to IMGT reference sequences. For a sequence to be retained, at least a six-nucleotide match to both a V gene segment and a J gene segment was required. Rearrangements were called productive when the CDR3 lacked stop codons and stayed in frame with V and J; all others were non-productive. CDR3 was defined by IMGT convention, running from the second conserved V-encoded cysteine to the conserved J-encoded phenylalanine. The earlier analysis of about 620 of the donors excluded sequences that lacked an unambiguous match to a single V gene segment. An earlier analysis of fewer than 750 of the donors called V segments functional above 56.7% productive rearrangements and segregating when the between-donor standard deviation exceeded 5%. To diagnose cytomegalovirus status from the catalog of TCR beta chain sequences, a statistical classification framework was built. V and J gene assignment, in a later analysis, came from comparing TCR nucleotide sequences with IMGT/GENE-DB human TR gene sequences. A later analysis assigned CDR3 sequences and most-parsimonious VDJ recombination scenarios with the TCRdist pipeline. In a later analysis, each TCR beta chain was defined by its CDR3 amino acid sequence together with its V-gene family, and reads lacking a unique V-gene family were excluded. To address suspected cross-contamination and a sequencing artifact, a later analysis removed roughly 580 highly shared, low-generation-probability nucleotide sequences. In a later analysis, a clonal expansion index for each public chain was calculated from normalized within-repertoire ranks of inferred template counts. In a later analysis, generation probabilities were computed using a VDJ recombination model fitted to out-of-frame rearrangements, and the results were checked against IGoR. Hypergeometric tests were used in a later analysis to score TCR-TCR, TCR-HLA and TCR-CMV co-occurrence, with a repertoire-size bias correction applied to the TCR pairs. False discovery rates were estimated in a later analysis by permuting HLA or CMV assignments 20 times. In a later analysis, co-occurring TCRs were grouped using DBSCAN, and TCRdist sequence similarity was added for clustering within HLA-allele-positive subsets. Co-occurrence clustering excluded repertoires with fewer than 30,000 or more than 120,000 public chains, plus five with anomalous nucleotide sharing. TCRdb provides this immuneACCESS table in a form limited to in-frame rearrangements. Some clones are lacking; in checked studies, under half of them reflect an unresolved V gene, and why the rest are absent is not known. V and J calls and clone size are those listed in that table; D and trimming were worked out from the DNA. The sample profile shows around 120,000 clones; about 74% of them were found once. The ten largest clones add up to over 5% of the sample.

The cohort consisted of 650 to 700 healthy bone marrow donors. All cohort members were sampled while nominally healthy, although unrecorded immune exposures were likely present. The donor was CMV seropositive and belonged to the group of 250 to 300 seropositive cohort members. Each donor provided a peripheral blood sample, and peripheral blood mononuclear cells were used for TCR beta sequencing. Genomic DNA extraction from the blood cell samples was performed with the Qiagen DNeasy Blood Extraction Kit. A remark on this clone: No antigen is known for it. The record has no base qualities; no much larger clone is one base away.

The TCR comes from a female donor in good health and CMV-seropositive. The material sequenced was PBMCs. The chain links TRBV7-9 with TRBJ2-2; 8 bases in between match TRBD1. The DNA sequence is given as TGTGCCAGCAGCCCAAACAGGGGGTTTACCGGGGAGCTGTTTTTT. This translates into CASSPNRGFTGELFF.